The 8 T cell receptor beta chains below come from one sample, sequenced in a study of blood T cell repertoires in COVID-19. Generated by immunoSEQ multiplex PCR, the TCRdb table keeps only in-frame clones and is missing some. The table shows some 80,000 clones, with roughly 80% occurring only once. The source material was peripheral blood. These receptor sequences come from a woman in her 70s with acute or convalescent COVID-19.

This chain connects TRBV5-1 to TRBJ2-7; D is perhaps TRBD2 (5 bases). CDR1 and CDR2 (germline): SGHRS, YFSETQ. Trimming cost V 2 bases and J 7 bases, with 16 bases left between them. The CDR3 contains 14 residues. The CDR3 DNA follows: TGCGCCAGCAGCTTCGGACGGGAATCTCGGGAGCAGTACTTC. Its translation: CASSFGRESREQYF. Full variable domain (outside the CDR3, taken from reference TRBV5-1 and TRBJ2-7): KAGVTQTPRYLIKTRGQQVTLSCSPISGHRSVSWYQQTPGQGLQFLFEYFSETQRNKGNFPGRFSGRQFSNSRSEMNVSTLELGDSALYLCASSFGRESREQYFGPGTRLTVT.

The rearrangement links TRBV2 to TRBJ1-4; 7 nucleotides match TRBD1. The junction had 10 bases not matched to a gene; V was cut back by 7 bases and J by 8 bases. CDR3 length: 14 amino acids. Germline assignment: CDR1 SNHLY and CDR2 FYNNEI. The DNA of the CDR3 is TGTGCCAGCACCCCTGACAGGGTGGAAGAAAAACTGTTTTTT. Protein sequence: CASTPDRVEEKLFF.

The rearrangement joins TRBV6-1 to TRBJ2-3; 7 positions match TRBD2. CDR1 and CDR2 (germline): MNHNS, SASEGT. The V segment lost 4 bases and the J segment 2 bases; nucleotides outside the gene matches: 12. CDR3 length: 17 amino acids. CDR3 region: CASSARASGAYTDTQYF. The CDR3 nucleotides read TGTGCCAGCAGTGCCAGAGCTAGCGGAGCCTACACAGATACGCAGTATTTT.

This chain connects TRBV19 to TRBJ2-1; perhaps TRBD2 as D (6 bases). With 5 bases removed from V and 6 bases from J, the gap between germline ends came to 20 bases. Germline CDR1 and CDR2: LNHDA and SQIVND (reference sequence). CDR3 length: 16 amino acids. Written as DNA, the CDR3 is TGTGCCAGTAGTCCCAGCTGGGGGACTCTAAGCAATGAGCAGTTCTTC. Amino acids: CASSPSWGTLSNEQFF.

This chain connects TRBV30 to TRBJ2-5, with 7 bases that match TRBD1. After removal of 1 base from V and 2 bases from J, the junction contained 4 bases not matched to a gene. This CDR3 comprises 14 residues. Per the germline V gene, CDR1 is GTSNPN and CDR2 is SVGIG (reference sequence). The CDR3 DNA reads TGTGCCTGGAGTGAGGGGGCCTTGCAAGAGACCCAGTACTTC. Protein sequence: CAWSEGALQETQYF.

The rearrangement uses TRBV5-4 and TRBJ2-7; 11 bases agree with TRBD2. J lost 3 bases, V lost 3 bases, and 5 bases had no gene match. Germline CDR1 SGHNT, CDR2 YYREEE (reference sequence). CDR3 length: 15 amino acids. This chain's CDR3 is CASSYSGRAVYEQYF. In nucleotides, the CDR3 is TGTGCCAGCAGCTATAGCGGGAGGGCCGTCTACGAGCAGTACTTC.

For the CDR3, the DNA is TGTGCCAGCAGCCGGGACAGGGGGACGGACACTGAAGCTTTCTTT. Translating gives CASSRDRGTDTEAFF. This chain joins TRBV7-9 and TRBJ1-1; TRBD1 matches at 11 bases. Losses at the gene ends were 5 bases for V and 3 bases for J; bases not matched to a gene: 5. CDR3 length: 15 residues. Germline V CDR1 and CDR2: SEHNR, FQNEAQ (reference sequence).

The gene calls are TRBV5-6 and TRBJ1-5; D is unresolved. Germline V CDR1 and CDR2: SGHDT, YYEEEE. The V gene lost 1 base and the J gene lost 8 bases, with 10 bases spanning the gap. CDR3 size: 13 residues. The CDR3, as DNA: TGTGCCAGCAGCTTGACCCGGGATGAGCCCCAGCATTTT. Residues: CASSLTRDEPQHF.